The 10 T cell receptor beta chains presented below share a single source sample, sequenced in a study of shared clonotypes between healthy human individuals. Libraries were prepared by immunoSEQ multiplex PCR; TCRdb keeps only in-frame clonotypes and omits some of them. The repertoire holds 950,000 to 1,100,000 clones, with 78% as singletons. The sequencing sample was made of memory CD4+ T cells from PBMCs. Subset described: CD45RA-negative fraction. Every receptor here comes from a man aged 18 to 30 in good health. Some clones in this sample may be carry-over from other donors' samples.

This clone was picked up one time. Only one base separates this from a far larger clonotype, so it likely reflects a read error. The missing conserved phenylalanine or tryptophan at the end of this CDR3 makes a read error likely. CDR3 bases: TGTGCCACAGCCATTTCCGGGGTAGACGAGCAGTACTCC. Residues: CATAISGVDEQYS. The chain carries TRBV6-1 and TRBJ2-7, with D perhaps TRBD2 (5 bases). CDR1 and CDR2 (germline): MNHNS, SASEGT. The CDR3 spans 13 residues. The V and J ends lost 10 bases and 5 bases respectively, with 18 bases between them.

About this clone: Other DNA sequences in the same sample also yield this CDR3. The chain joins TRBV5-1 to TRBJ2-1; possible D gene TRBD1, 6 bases. Germline-derived CDR1 and CDR2 are SGHRS and YFSETQ. This CDR3 is built from 14 residues. V was shortened by 4 bases and J by 2 bases, with 10 bases between the two germline ends. CDR3: CASSGGQTYNEQFF. The DNA for the CDR3 is TGCGCCAGCAGCGGGGGACAAACCTACAATGAGCAGTTCTTC.

V and J are TRBV5-1 and TRBJ1-1, with D possibly being TRBD1 (6 bases). Trimming left V 3 bases short and J 0 bases short, with 12 bases between. Germline V gene data show CDR1 as SGHRS and CDR2 as YFSETQ. This CDR3 contains 15 residues. The CDR3 DNA reads TGCGCCAGCAGCTCGGGGGACAACTTGAACACTGAAGCTTTCTTT. It translates to CASSSGDNLNTEAFF.

V usage is TRBV5-4 and J usage is TRBJ2-5, with D possibly matching TRBD1 (5 bases). The V end was cut by 3 bases, the J end by 3 bases, with 12 bases between. This CDR3 region has 14 residues. Germline CDR1 SGHNT, CDR2 YYREEE (reference sequence). The CDR3 DNA reads as TGTGCCAGCAGCTCCCAGGGCGGCGAAGAGACCCAGTACTTC. Translation: CASSSQGGEETQYF.

CDR3 DNA sequence: TGTGCCAGCAGCTTTAGGGTTGGAGTTGAAGCTTTCTTT. Protein: CASSFRVGVEAFF. The chain links TRBV5-6 to TRBJ1-1; D gene unclear. CDR1 is SGHDT and CDR2 is YYEEEE in the germline V gene. V was trimmed by 2 bases and J by 7 bases, leaving 12 bases between them. This CDR3 comprises 13 residues.

The V and J genes are TRBV9 and TRBJ2-2; 10 nucleotides line up with TRBD2. CDR1 SGDLS and CDR2 YYNGEE come from the germline V gene. The length of the CDR3 is 16 residues. J gave up 6 bases and V 0 bases, and 5 bases lay outside the gene matches. CDR3 loop: CASSVVSSGRAGELFF. In nucleotides, the CDR3 is TGTGCCAGCAGCGTAGTCTCTAGCGGGAGAGCCGGGGAGCTGTTTTTT.

Concerning this clone itself: Other nucleotide sequences from this sample produce the same CDR3. V is TRBV7-9 and J is TRBJ2-5; 10 bases are a match to TRBD2. In germline, CDR1 is SEHNR, CDR2 FQNEAQ (reference sequence). J was trimmed by 4 bases and V by 2 bases; bases with no gene match: 1. The CDR3 has 14 amino acids. CDR3 bases: TGTGCCAGCAGCTTAATAGCGGGAGGAGAGACCCAGTACTTC. It is translated as CASSLIAGGETQYF.

This clone was seen many times. The sample carries other DNA sequences with the same CDR3. This chain connects TRBV7-3 to TRBJ2-2; no definite D call. The germline gives CDR1 SGHTA, CDR2 FQGTGA. Trimming stripped 5 bases from V and 4 bases from J, with 5 bases between. The CDR3 runs 12 residues. For the CDR3, the DNA is TGTGCCAGCAGCCCAACCACCGGGGAGCTGTTTTTT. Residues: CASSPTTGELFF.

The chain is built from TRBV10-2 and TRBJ1-1, with TRBD1 matching over 9 bases. Trimming removed 10 bases from V and 4 bases from J; junction bases left unmatched: 10. The CDR3 sequence is 14 residues long. Germline loops: CDR1 WSHSY, CDR2 SAAADI. The CDR3 DNA sequence: TGCGCCACCAGAACAGGGGGCAGGAGCACTGAAGCTTTCTTT. Translated: CATRTGGRSTEAFF.

The V call is TRBV11-1, the J call TRBJ2-7, with D tentatively TRBD1 or TRBD2 (5 bases each). This CDR3 is built from 12 residues. Germline loops: CDR1 SGHAT, CDR2 FQDESV (reference sequence). Trimming removed 5 bases from V and 5 bases from J, with 10 bases in between. This CDR3 reads CASSLGTDEQYF. The CDR3 DNA follows: TGTGCCAGCAGCCTCGGGACGGACGAGCAGTACTTC.